This passage covers 29 T cell receptor beta chains from one sample sequenced in a study of blood T cell repertoires in COVID-19. Repertoires were generated with immunoSEQ multiplex PCR, while TCRdb's copy carries only in-frame clones and drops some. This table holds 350,000 to 400,000 clones, around 91% found once. Sequences were obtained from PBMCs or T cells enriched from blood (not recorded which). Every receptor here comes from a man younger than 35 who had recovered from COVID-19.

V is TRBV19 and J is TRBJ1-5, with a weak D call TRBD1 (5 bases). Trimming took 7 bases from V and 4 from J, leaving 14 bases between them. Germline V CDR1 and CDR2: LNHDA, SQIVND (reference sequence). CDR3 size: 14 residues. CDR3 amino acids: CASNREGRNQPQHF. The CDR3 DNA follows: TGTGCCAGTAATAGGGAGGGGCGAAATCAGCCCCAGCATTTT.

This clone appeared a few times. The chain uses TRBV9 and TRBJ2-7; D is perhaps TRBD1 (6 bases). V lost 0 bases to trimming and J lost 2 bases, with 6 bases between them. This CDR3 contains 13 residues. Germline CDR1 and CDR2: SGDLS and YYNGEE. In nucleotides, the CDR3 is TGTGCCAGCAGCGTAGAGGGGGCCTACGAGCAGTACTTC. Encoded protein: CASSVEGAYEQYF.

This clone was recorded only once. The J gene is TRBJ1-2, the V gene TRBV7-9, with a weak D call TRBD1 (6 bases). This CDR3 has 16 residues. Germline values: CDR1 SEHNR, CDR2 FQNEAQ (reference sequence). Trimming stripped 1 base from V and 4 bases from J, with 16 bases between. The CDR3 DNA reads as TGTGCCAGCAGCTTAGAGGGGGAGAAGGGCACCTATGGCTACACCTTC. Its translation is CASSLEGEKGTYGYTF.

CDR3 sequence reads: CASRKPNQPQHF. The CDR3 DNA is TGTGCCAGTAGAAAGCCAAATCAGCCCCAGCATTTT. The chain recombines TRBV19 with TRBJ1-5; no reliable D call. Germline V CDR1 and CDR2: LNHDA, SQIVND (reference sequence). This CDR3 is 12 amino acids long. Deletions cut 6 bases from V and 4 bases from J, with 7 bases between.

Points on this clone: At one of its ends the junction is not consistent with the germline gene, which may arise from a read error. Other DNA variants within this sample encode the same CDR3. The V call is TRBV7-8, the J call TRBJ1-1, with D unresolved. The CDR3 extends over 14 amino acids. In germline, CDR1 is SGHVS, CDR2 FQNEAQ. The CDR3: CASSLRFEGTEAFF. As DNA, the CDR3 is TGTGCCAGTAGCTTACGATTTGAGGGCACTGAAGCTTTCTTT.

The chain has TRBV2 and TRBJ1-2, with D unclear. The V end was cut by 6 bases, the J end by 5 bases, with 10 bases between. The germline CDR1 and CDR2 sequences are SNHLY and FYNNEI. This CDR3 contains 12 residues. Written as DNA, the CDR3 is TGTGCCAGCAGGGAGGCTGCTTATGGCTACACCTTC. Translation gives CASREAAYGYTF.

The rearrangement uses TRBV5-6 and TRBJ1-1, with no clear D. The germline V gene has CDR1 SGHDT and CDR2 YYEEEE. CDR3 size: 13 residues. Trimming removed 0 bases from V and 5 bases from J, with 8 bases in between. DNA of the CDR3: TGTGCCAGCAGCTTGGACAGTTGGACTGAAGCTTTCTTT. The encoded protein is CASSLDSWTEAFF.

V usage is TRBV7-2 and J usage is TRBJ1-6; possible D gene TRBD1, 6 bases. The CDR3 totals 16 residues. The germline CDR1 and CDR2 sequences are SGHTA and FQGNSA. With 5 bases removed from V and 9 bases from J, the gap between germline ends came to 20 bases. The CDR3 protein is CASSNNIQGDGSPLHF. DNA for the CDR3: TGTGCCAGCAGCAATAACATACAGGGCGATGGTTCACCCCTCCACTTT.

The rearrangement joins TRBV7-9 to TRBJ1-2; 7 bases align to TRBD1. The CDR3 runs to 13 residues. Germline CDR1 is SEHNR and CDR2 is FQNEAQ (reference sequence). Trimming took 0 bases from V and 6 from J; bases not matched to a gene: 1. The CDR3 sequence: CASSLAGQNGYTF. For the CDR3, the DNA is TGTGCCAGCAGCTTAGCGGGACAGAATGGCTACACCTTC.

V is TRBV3-1 (or the pseudogene TRBV3-2) and J is TRBJ2-2, with 10 nucleotides matching TRBD2. The CDR3 loop spans 15 amino acids. Losses at the gene ends were 5 bases for V and 6 bases for J; bases not matched to a gene: 6. Germline lookup yields CDR1 LGHDT and CDR2 YNNKEL (reference sequence). CDR3 nucleotides: TGTGCCAGCAGCTCAAGCGGGGGGGCGGCCGGGGAGCTGTTTTTT. Its protein is CASSSSGGAAGELFF.

Written as DNA, the CDR3 is TGTGCCAGCAGCCAAGCGGCGAGCAGGGGCACAGATACGCAGTATTTT. This sequence encodes CASSQAASRGTDTQYF. This chain links TRBV3-1 (or the pseudogene TRBV3-2) with TRBJ2-3; TRBD1 is a possible D gene (5 bases). Looked up from germline, CDR1 is LGHDT and CDR2 is YNNKEL (reference sequence). Trimming left V 1 base short and J 1 base short, with 12 bases between. This CDR3 region has 16 residues.

In DNA, the CDR3 is TGTGCCTGGGGGTCGCGGGGAAGCGGATACGAGCAGTACTTC. Translating it yields CAWGSRGSGYEQYF. The chain employs TRBV30 and TRBJ2-7; D is perhaps TRBD2 (6 bases). V was clipped by 5 bases and J by 4 bases, with 18 bases between them. Per the germline V gene, CDR1 is GTSNPN and CDR2 is SVGIG (reference sequence). The CDR3 contains 14 residues.

This clone was observed a single time. The V gene is TRBV29-1, the J gene TRBJ2-1; weak D call: TRBD1 (6 bases). There are 16 residues in the CDR3. The germline CDR1 and CDR2 sequences are SQVTM and ANQGSEA. V was shortened by 2 bases and J by 0 bases, with 14 bases between the two germline ends. CDR3 nucleotides: TGCAGCGTTGAACAACCGACAGGAAGCTCCTACAATGAGCAGTTCTTC. This sequence encodes CSVEQPTGSSYNEQFF.

This chain links TRBV3-1 (or the pseudogene TRBV3-2) with TRBJ2-2; D not resolved. CDR3 length equals 18 residues. The germline gives CDR1 LGHDT, CDR2 YNNKEL (reference sequence). The V and J ends lost 4 bases and 2 bases respectively, with 20 bases between them. The CDR3 bases are TGTGCCAGCAGCCGATTCCTATCTGGCGGAAAAAACACCGGGGAGCTGTTTTTT. Amino acid sequence: CASSRFLSGGKNTGELFF.

This clone has only one observation. The gene calls are TRBV4-2 and TRBJ2-1; 11 bases map to TRBD2. The germline V gene has CDR1 LGHNA and CDR2 YNFKEQ. CDR3 size: 16 residues. With 4 bases clipped from V and 8 bases from J, the junction kept 10 bases outside the gene matches. The DNA for the CDR3 is TGTGCCAGCAGCCCGGTAGCGGGGGGGCCTATAGATGAGCAGTTCTTC. Encoded protein: CASSPVAGGPIDEQFF.

The chain couples TRBV30 to TRBJ2-2; 10 bases fit TRBD2. Germline CDR1 and CDR2: GTSNPN and SVGIG (reference sequence). This CDR3 region has 15 residues. J gave up 4 bases and V 0 bases, and 2 bases lay outside the gene matches. The CDR3 loop is CAWSVRLAGTGELFF. CDR3 nucleotide sequence: TGTGCCTGGAGTGTGAGACTAGCGGGCACCGGGGAGCTGTTTTTT. Together with reference TRBV30 and TRBJ2-2, the CDR3 gives the full variable domain: SQTIHQWPATLVQPVGSPLSLECTVEGTSNPNLYWYRQAAGRGLQLLFYSVGIGQISSEVPQNLSASRPQDRQFILSSKKLLLSDSGFYLCAWSVRLAGTGELFFGEGSRLTVL.

The genes are TRBV20-1 and TRBJ2-7; a weak D match, TRBD1 (5 bases). There are 11 residues in the CDR3. Trimming shortened V by 5 bases and J by 4 bases, and 9 bases separated the two germline ends. Germline V gene data show CDR1 as DFQATT and CDR2 as SNEGSKA (reference sequence). CDR3 loop: CSAHNRYEQYF. Written as DNA, the CDR3 is TGCAGTGCTCATAACAGGTACGAGCAGTACTTC.

CDR3 nucleotides: TGTGCCAGCAGCGTAGCCCCCGGGGACTACGAGCAGTACTTC. Amino acids: CASSVAPGDYEQYF. The chain uses TRBV9 and TRBJ2-7, with D tentatively TRBD2 (5 bases). The CDR3 has 14 residues. CDR1 and CDR2 from the germline V gene are SGDLS and YYNGEE. V gave up 0 bases and J gave up 3 bases, with 10 bases separating them.

This clone has only one observation. J is TRBJ1-2 and V is TRBV29-1; 9 bases line up with TRBD1. The length of the CDR3 is 15 residues. The ends lost 0 bases at V and 3 bases at J; junction bases unmatched: 5. Per the germline V gene, CDR1 is SQVTM and CDR2 is ANQGSEA. This chain's CDR3 is CSVEDPDRGDYGYTF. CDR3 coding DNA: TGCAGCGTTGAAGATCCAGACAGGGGGGACTATGGCTACACCTTC.

The J gene is TRBJ2-7, the V gene TRBV7-9, with a possible D match to TRBD1 (5 bases). The CDR3 loop spans 16 amino acids. Germline V lookup: CDR1 SEHNR, CDR2 FQNEAQ (reference sequence). Trimming cost V 1 base and J 0 bases, with 13 bases left between them. Written as DNA, the CDR3 is TGTGCCAGCAGCTTAGTCCTGGACATGCACTCCTACGAGCAGTACTTC. Translating gives CASSLVLDMHSYEQYF.

The V gene is TRBV7-2, the J gene TRBJ1-6; D gene ambiguous. The length of the CDR3 is 12 residues. V dropped 3 bases and J dropped 9 bases, with 6 bases sitting between them. From germline, CDR1 is SGHTA and CDR2 FQGNSA. The CDR3 loop is CASSFDFSPLHF. The CDR3 nucleotides read TGTGCCAGCAGCTTCGACTTTTCACCCCTCCACTTT.

The chain links TRBV5-6 to TRBJ1-6; D gene ambiguous. The V gene lost 2 bases and the J gene lost 10 bases, with 10 bases spanning the gap. The CDR3 loop spans 13 amino acids. Germline assignment: CDR1 SGHDT and CDR2 YYEEEE. CDR3 amino acids: CASSFREKSPLHF. The CDR3 DNA reads TGTGCCAGCAGCTTTAGGGAGAAATCACCCCTCCACTTT.

The gene calls are TRBV3-1 (or the pseudogene TRBV3-2) and TRBJ2-2; a possible D gene is TRBD1 (5 bases). V was pared by 0 bases and J by 3 bases, with 14 bases between. CDR1 is LGHDT, CDR2 YNNKEL, per germline (reference sequence). This CDR3 is built from 17 residues. CDR3 in DNA: TGTGCCAGCAGCCAAGAGGGCACGGACACCTACACCGGGGAGCTGTTTTTT. Translated: CASSQEGTDTYTGELFF.

The chain uses TRBV7-9 and TRBJ1-2; D is undetermined. Germline V gene lookup returns CDR1 SEHNR and CDR2 FQNEAQ (reference sequence). Trimming shortened V by 3 bases and J by 6 bases, and 5 bases separated the two germline ends. This CDR3 contains 11 residues. CDR3 region: CASSFSDGYTF. The CDR3 nucleotides read TGTGCCAGCAGCTTTTCAGATGGCTACACCTTC. The full variable domain, its missing parts supplied by reference TRBV7-9 and TRBJ1-2, is DTGVSQNPRHKITKRGQNVTFRCDPISEHNRLYWYRQTLGQGPEFLTYFQNEAQLEKSRLLSDRFSAERPKGSFSTLEIQRTEQGDSAMYLCASSFSDGYTFGSGTRLTVV.

The V call is TRBV19, the J call TRBJ1-1, with D unclear. Trimming removed 7 bases from V and 5 bases from J, with 20 bases in between. This CDR3 has 15 amino acids. Germline V gene data show CDR1 as LNHDA and CDR2 as SQIVND (reference sequence). This chain's CDR3 is CASISLEGGKTEAFF. Here the CDR3 DNA reads TGTGCCAGTATTAGTCTTGAGGGCGGGAAGACTGAAGCTTTCTTT. The full variable domain, in which reference TRBV19 and TRBJ1-1 provide the parts outside the CDR3, is DGGITQSPKYLFRKEGQNVTLSCEQNLNHDAMYWYRQDPGQGLRLIYYSQIVNDFQKGDIAEGYSVSREKKESFPLTVTSAQKNPTAFYLCASISLEGGKTEAFFGQGTRLTVV.

This chain uses TRBV27 with TRBJ1-6; D is perhaps TRBD1 (5 bases). CDR1 is MNHEY, CDR2 SMNVEV, per germline (reference sequence). CDR3 length: 16 residues. Trimming removed 2 bases at V and 0 bases at J, with 8 bases between. This CDR3 reads CASSLGGGSYNSPLHF. In nucleotides, the CDR3 is TGTGCCAGCAGTTTAGGCGGGGGCTCCTATAATTCACCCCTCCACTTT.

The chain recombines TRBV6-1 with TRBJ2-7, with 7 bases that match TRBD2. Germline V gene lookup returns CDR1 MNHNS and CDR2 SASEGT. V dropped 2 bases and J dropped 3; count of bases not matched to a gene: 16. The length of the CDR3 is 18 residues. The CDR3 region has the DNA TGTGCCAGCAGTGAAACTTCATTTTGGACTAGGGACGACTACGAGCAGTACTTC. Translating it yields CASSETSFWTRDDYEQYF.

The gene calls are TRBV9 and TRBJ1-5; D is unresolved. V was shortened by 0 bases and J by 1 base, with 8 bases between the two germline ends. The CDR3 runs to 15 residues. The germline gives CDR1 SGDLS, CDR2 YYNGEE. CDR3 coding DNA: TGTGCCAGCAGCGTAGATGGTGAGAGCAATCAGCCCCAGCATTTT. Its translation: CASSVDGESNQPQHF.

The rearrangement uses TRBV9 and TRBJ2-2, with 11 nucleotides matching TRBD1. CDR1 is SGDLS and CDR2 is YYNGEE in the germline V gene. The CDR3 length is 17 residues. V was pared by 4 bases and J by 4 bases, with 9 bases of the junction left unmatched. The CDR3 reads CASSSQSGQGATGELFF. The DNA of the CDR3 is TGTGCCAGCAGCTCCCAATCAGGACAGGGGGCCACCGGGGAGCTGTTTTTT.